One sample yielded the 14 T cell receptor beta chains listed below, sequenced in a study of blood T cells in healthy people across ages. The second PCR ran roughly 6 to 11 cycles with a sample-barcoded 5' primer and J-beta primers. MiXCR, applied by TCRdb to the 5' RACE reads, yields one record per CDR3 protein. Among 1.5 million to 2 million distinct CDR3 sequences listed, 28% were seen once. The sequenced sample consisted of blood. Every receptor here comes from a woman in her 30s in good health.

This clonotype appeared many times. CDR3 nucleotide sequence: TGTGCCAGCATTACCGGGGCAGGGGAGACCCAGTACTTC. It specifies CASITGAGETQYF. This rearrangement joins TRBV2 to TRBJ2-5; either TRBD1 or TRBD2 may fit D (5 bases each). Trimming shortened V by 7 bases and J by 5 bases, and 14 bases separated the two germline ends. The CDR3 has 13 residues. Germline V gene lookup returns CDR1 SNHLY and CDR2 FYNNEI.

This clonotype appeared a few times. A much more abundant neighbour one base away suggests this may be a read error. The chain couples TRBV28 to TRBJ2-7; 12 bases are shared with TRBD2. The CDR3 runs 15 residues. The germline CDR1 and CDR2 sequences are MDHEN and SYDVKM. The CDR3 loop reads CTSRLTSGGDYEQYF. The CDR3, as DNA: TGTACCAGCAGGCTGACTAGCGGGGGCGACTACGAGCAGTACTTC. The entire variable domain, with the rest obtained from reference TRBV28 and TRBJ2-7, is as follows: DVKVTQSSRYLVKRTGEKVFLECVQDMDHENMFWYRQDPGLGLRLIYFSYDVKMKEKGDIPEGYSVSREKKERFSLILESASTNQTSMYLCTSRLTSGGDYEQYFGPGTRLTVT.

The chain couples TRBV20-1 to TRBJ2-3, with 7 bases aligning to TRBD1. The CDR3 totals 14 residues. Germline assignment: CDR1 DFQATT and CDR2 SNEGSKA (reference sequence). The trim removed 1 base at V and 3 bases at J, leaving 4 bases unmatched. CDR3 amino acids: CSARVWGQTDTQYF. The CDR3 DNA follows: TGCAGTGCTAGAGTTTGGGGACAGACAGATACGCAGTATTTT.

This clonotype showed up just a few times. V gene TRBV7-2 combines with J gene TRBJ1-2, with 7 bases that match TRBD1. The CDR3 totals 14 residues. Trimming cost V 5 bases and J 8 bases; bases outside gene matches: 11. Germline CDR1 reads SGHTA; CDR2 reads FQGNSA. The DNA of the CDR3 is TGTGCCAGCAGCGCCTGGACAGGACTAGGGGGCTACACCTTC. Its translation is CASSAWTGLGGYTF.

CDR3 residues: CASSLGVLSSTDTQYF. The DNA for the CDR3 is TGCGCCAGCAGCTTGGGGGTGCTCTCTAGCACAGATACGCAGTATTTT. This rearrangement joins TRBV5-1 to TRBJ2-3; no clear D gene. The CDR3 is 16 amino acids. The V end was cut by 0 bases, the J end by 0 bases, with 11 bases between. Per germline, CDR1 SGHRS and CDR2 YFSETQ.

This clonotype was detected a few times. This chain uses TRBV9 with TRBJ1-2, with a weak D call TRBD1 (5 bases). Trimming took off 0 bases at V and 4 bases at J, with 28 bases between the two ends. Germline V gives CDR1 SGDLS, CDR2 YYNGEE. The CDR3 is made up of 20 amino acids. The chain's CDR3 is CASSVGRGSQVGLGGYGYTF. DNA of the CDR3: TGTGCCAGCAGCGTAGGTAGGGGATCACAGGTTGGCCTCGGCGGCTATGGCTACACCTTC.

This clonotype was counted only a few times. DNA for the CDR3: TGTGCCAGCAGCCGTGACAGTAACACTGAAGCTTTCTTT. It encodes CASSRDSNTEAFF. V gene TRBV12-3 or TRBV12-4 combines with J gene TRBJ1-1, with a tentative D call TRBD1 (5 bases). V shed 6 bases and J shed 2 bases, with 10 bases lying between them. This CDR3 region has 13 residues.

This clonotype turned up a few times. The CDR3 bases are TGCAGCGTTGAAACTCTACTTTACAAGCAGTACTTC. Protein sequence: CSVETLLYKQYF. The chain carries TRBV29-1 and TRBJ2-5; D is undetermined. Between the trimmed V and J ends, which lost 2 bases and 11 bases, there was a span of 15 bases. This CDR3 has 12 amino acids. Germline V CDR1 and CDR2: SQVTM, ANQGSEA.

This clonotype was picked up a small number of times. The V gene is TRBV12-3 or TRBV12-4, the J gene TRBJ1-4; no definite D call. Trimming removed 3 bases at V and 8 bases at J, with 7 bases between. This CDR3 has 12 residues. The CDR3 is CASSFEPEKLFF. The DNA for the CDR3 is TGTGCCAGCAGTTTCGAGCCGGAAAAACTGTTTTTT.

In this sample, this clonotype turned up a few times. The chain is built from TRBV7-2 and TRBJ2-7, with D perhaps matching TRBD2 (6 bases). The CDR3 runs to 14 residues. Germline V gene lookup returns CDR1 SGHTA and CDR2 FQGNSA. V was shortened by 5 bases and J by 4 bases, with 15 bases between the two germline ends. CDR3 nucleotide sequence: TGTGCCAGCAGCCACAGCGGGCCTCTATACGAGCAGTACTTC. This sequence encodes CASSHSGPLYEQYF.

Only a few counts were recorded for this clonotype. The rearrangement uses TRBV29-1 and TRBJ2-1, with 10 nucleotides matching TRBD2. J gave up 9 bases and V 4 bases, and 9 bases lay outside the gene matches. The germline V gene has CDR1 SQVTM and CDR2 ANQGSEA. The CDR3 contains 14 residues. Written as DNA, the CDR3 is TGCAGCGTTGGAACTAGCGGGGTTTCCGGTGAGCAGTTCTTC. Protein product: CSVGTSGVSGEQFF.

In its sample, this clonotype was seen a few times. This rearrangement joins TRBV5-1 to TRBJ1-3; D uncertain. Per the germline V gene, CDR1 is SGHRS and CDR2 is YFSETQ. Trimming left V 0 bases short and J 0 bases short, with 4 bases between. The CDR3 has 14 amino acids. CDR3 nucleotide sequence: TGCGCCAGCAGCTTGGATCCCTCTGGAAACACCATATATTTT. Translated, it gives CASSLDPSGNTIYF.

This clonotype was seen only a few times. This chain uses TRBV3-1 with TRBJ2-4; 12 nucleotides match TRBD2. The DNA matches TRBJ2-7 better at its end, which makes the J call doubtful. Germline V gene sequence: CDR1 LGHDT, CDR2 YNNKEL (reference sequence). The CDR3 spans 18 residues. CDR3 nucleotides: TGTGCCAGCAGCCAAGGACTAGCGGGAGTCTACGGAGACTACGAGCAGTACTTC. It specifies CASSQGLAGVYGDYEQYF.

About this clonotype itself: A much larger clone sits a single nucleotide away, making a read error possible. The chain recombines TRBV29-1 with TRBJ2-1, with D unresolved. The CDR3 is made up of 11 amino acids. Germline loops: CDR1 SQVTM, CDR2 ANQGSEA. The CDR3 nucleotides are TGCAGCGTTTCCCGGTACAATGAGCGGTTCTTC. Its protein product is CSVSRYNERFF.